This is a list of T cell receptor beta chains from one sample in a study of shared clonotypes between healthy human individuals. TCRdb's table, derived via immunoSEQ multiplex PCR, lists solely in-frame clones and lacks some. The sample lists around 2.1 million clones, about 92% occurring once. Material: naive CD8+ T cells from PBMCs. The source is a man aged 18 to 29 in good health. Some clones in this sample may be carry-over from other donors' samples. Each CDR3 is given with its conserved first and last residue. D genes are given only for firm matches.

TRBV6-5	-	14	TRBJ2-7	CASSYGRLGYEQYF
TRBV27	-	14	TRBJ2-7	CASSPLGVPYEQYF
TRBV4-3	TRBD2	16	TRBJ2-1	CASSQDLTSGYNEQFF
TRBV28	-	13	TRBJ2-7	CASSYLDGYEQYF
TRBV19	-	15	TRBJ1-5	CASSIQGVSNQPQHF
TRBV30	-	14	TRBJ1-5	CAWSLQGNNQPQHF
TRBV27	-	14	TRBJ2-5	CASSLYKGVETQYF
TRBV6-1	-	14	TRBJ2-3	CASSERWSTDTQYF
TRBV6-1	-	15	TRBJ2-2	CASSVLKGGTGELFF
TRBV5-1	TRBD2	18	TRBJ2-7	CASSLKTSGRVIFYEQYF
TRBV27	-	15	TRBJ2-1	CASSSLKLAYNEQFF
TRBV7-3	TRBD1	13	TRBJ1-1	CASSTKQGAEAFF
TRBV30	-	14	TRBJ2-7	CAWSRPGGTYEQYF
TRBV5-6	-	17	TRBJ2-7	CASSSVGEGVTSYEQYF